This T cell receptor beta chain was recorded in a study of identical twins. Regarding the study as a whole: Beta out-of-frame sequences showed weaker excess sharing between twins. Findings depended on cross-sectional statistics rather than tracking the same donors. Twin-shared out-of-frame alpha sequences showed excess low generation probability.

Comment on this clonotype: Its antigen is currently unknown.

With template switching, a universal primer site was added, and the cDNA carried unique molecular identifiers. TCRdb re-called the 5' RACE reads through MiXCR, storing one row per CDR3 protein. The sample has approximately 680,000 distinct CDR3 sequences, under 8.5% seen once; the top ten hold 1.6%. Germline CDR1 and CDR2: DFQATT and SNEGSKA (reference sequence). The CDR3 sequence is 13 residues long. V dropped 5 bases and J dropped 2 bases, with 11 bases sitting between them. The sample was also reused in another study, on yellow fever vaccine responses in identical twins.

V is TRBV20-1 and J is TRBJ2-3, with D unresolved. Specimen: PBMCs. The TCR originated in a woman aged 18 to 35 in good health. CDR3 coding DNA: TGCAGTGCTGAGACCTCTCCCACAGATACGCAGTATTTT. Amino acids: CSAETSPTDTQYF.